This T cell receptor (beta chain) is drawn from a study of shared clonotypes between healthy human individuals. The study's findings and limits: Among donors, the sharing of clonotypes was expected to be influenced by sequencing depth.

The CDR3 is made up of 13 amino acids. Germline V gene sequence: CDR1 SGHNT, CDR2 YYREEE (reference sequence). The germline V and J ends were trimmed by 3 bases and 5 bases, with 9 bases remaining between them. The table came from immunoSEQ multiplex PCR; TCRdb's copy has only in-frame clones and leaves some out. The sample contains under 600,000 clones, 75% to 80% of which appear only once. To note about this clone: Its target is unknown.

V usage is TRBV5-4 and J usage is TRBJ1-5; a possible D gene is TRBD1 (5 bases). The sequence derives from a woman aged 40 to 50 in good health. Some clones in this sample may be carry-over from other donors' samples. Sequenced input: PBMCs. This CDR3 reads CASSYDRDQPQHF. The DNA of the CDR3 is TGTGCCAGCAGCTACGACAGAGATCAGCCCCAGCATTTT. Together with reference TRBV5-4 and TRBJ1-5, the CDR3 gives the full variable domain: ETGVTQSPTHLIKTRGQQVTLRCSSQSGHNTVSWYQQALGQGPQFIFQYYREEENGRGNFPPRFSGLQFPNYSSELNVNALELDDSALYLCASSYDRDQPQHFGDGTRLSIL.